The 4 T cell receptor beta chains below were found in one sample sequenced in a study of blood T cell repertoires in COVID-19. Sequencing used immunoSEQ multiplex PCR; TCRdb keeps in-frame clones, though not all of them. Counted here are about 310,000 clones, 87% occurring once; the ten biggest clones make up 1%. Sequenced: peripheral blood. Every receptor here comes from a man aged 50 to 59 with active or convalescent COVID-19.

This clone was observed once. This rearrangement joins TRBV5-1 to TRBJ2-1; TRBD2 matches 7 bases. The CDR3 is made up of 17 amino acids. In germline, CDR1 is SGHRS, CDR2 YFSETQ. Trimming at V came to 1 base and at J to 6 bases, leaving 13 bases not matched to a gene. CDR3 bases: TGCGCCAGCAGCTTGAGATCTCTAGCGGAGGGGCTCAATGAGCAGTTCTTC. Its protein is CASSLRSLAEGLNEQFF.

The chain joins TRBV2 to TRBJ2-7, with D perhaps matching TRBD1 (6 bases). The CDR3 length is 14 residues. V lost 7 bases and J lost 0, with 13 bases in between. Germline assignment: CDR1 SNHLY and CDR2 FYNNEI. Written as DNA, the CDR3 is TGTGCCAGCACCATCCGGGACAACTCCTACGAGCAGTACTTC. It yields the protein CASTIRDNSYEQYF.

The chain carries TRBV18 and TRBJ1-1, with TRBD1 identical over 7 bases. J lost 4 bases, V lost 2 bases, and 7 bases had no gene match. The CDR3 consists of 15 residues. Germline values: CDR1 KGHSH, CDR2 LQKENI. The chain's CDR3 is CASSPTPTGPTEAFF. In DNA form, the CDR3 reads TGTGCCAGCTCACCAACGCCGACAGGGCCCACTGAAGCTTTCTTT.

J is TRBJ1-2 and V is TRBV7-2; the match to TRBD1 covers 7 bases. This CDR3 region has 13 residues. Trimming cost V 7 bases and J 8 bases; bases outside gene matches: 10. Germline values: CDR1 SGHTA, CDR2 FQGNSA. CDR3 in DNA: TGTGCCAGCACCCGACAGGGCTATGAAGGCTACACCTTC. Residues: CASTRQGYEGYTF.